Listed here are 6 T cell receptor beta chains from one sample, sequenced in a study of regulatory T cells in long-lasting Graves disease. Arm-PCR of CDR3 regions and iRepertoire HTBI primers were used to build TCR beta libraries. TCRdb re-analysed the multiplex PCR reads in MiXCR, keeping a single row per CDR3 protein. The table has roughly 520,000 distinct CDR3 sequences, approximately 12% seen once. As for time point: newly diagnosed GD, antithyroid drugs for less than 3 months. The TCR library was prepared using RNA isolated from PBMCs. A further study also used this sample, focusing on T cells in Graves' hyperthyroidism and ophthalmopathy.

Sequencing was performed on peripheral blood mononuclear cells (PBMCs), taken at new diagnosis, from a patient treated with antithyroid drugs. The receptors stem from a woman in her twenties or thirties with Graves disease.

The chain uses TRBV20-1 and TRBJ1-5; no firm D call. The CDR3 runs 12 residues. Trimming took 6 bases from V and 2 from J, leaving 8 bases between them. Germline-derived CDR1 and CDR2 are DFQATT and SNEGSKA (reference sequence). Here the CDR3 reads CSAHVGNQPQHF. CDR3 nucleotides: TGCAGTGCACACGTGGGCAATCAGCCCCAGCATTTT.

This clonotype was detected ten times or more. The chain recombines TRBV14 with TRBJ1-1; the D gene is possibly TRBD1 (5 bases). The CDR3 runs 16 residues. V was cut by 4 bases and J by 5 bases, with 20 bases left in between. Germline loops: CDR1 SGHDN, CDR2 FVKESK. The CDR3 region is CASSPRDHRGLTEAFF. The CDR3 nucleotides are TGTGCCAGCAGCCCCCGGGACCACCGAGGCTTAACTGAAGCTTTCTTT.

This clonotype was seen a single time. This chain connects TRBV19 to TRBJ2-7; TRBD1 matches 7 bases. The CDR3 length is 15 residues. Per the germline V gene, CDR1 is LNHDA and CDR2 is SQIVND (reference sequence). J lost 2 bases, V lost 3 bases, and 7 bases had no gene match. CDR3 sequence: CASSIRRQGTYEQYF. The CDR3 DNA is TGTGCCAGTAGTATTCGTCGACAGGGTACCTACGAGCAGTACTTC.

The table lists this clonotype with many counts. The genes are TRBV6-1 and TRBJ1-1; D perhaps matches TRBD1 (6 bases). The CDR3 has 15 residues. V dropped 5 bases and J dropped 2 bases, with 15 bases sitting between them. Germline V gives CDR1 MNHNS, CDR2 SASEGT. CDR3 loop: CASSPATGQNTEAFF. For the CDR3, the DNA is TGTGCCAGCAGTCCCGCCACGGGACAAAACACTGAAGCTTTCTTT.

This clonotype was picked up many times. V usage is TRBV6-5 and J usage is TRBJ2-7; D is unclear. V lost 2 bases and J lost 5, with 13 bases in between. The CDR3 has 14 residues. CDR1 and CDR2 (germline): MNHEY, SVGAGI. DNA of the CDR3: TGTGCCAGCAGTTACCAAAGTTGGGATCACGAGCAGTACTTC. Its translation is CASSYQSWDHEQYF.

This clonotype was recorded many times. The V and J genes are TRBV6-6 and TRBJ1-5; D possibly corresponds to TRBD1 (5 bases). The V gene lost 0 bases and the J gene lost 4 bases, with 10 bases spanning the gap. The CDR3 contains 15 residues. Germline V gene data show CDR1 as MNHNY and CDR2 as SVGAGI (reference sequence). The CDR3 bases are TGTGCCAGCAGTTACTCGGGGGGAGTAAATCAGCCCCAGCATTTT. This sequence encodes CASSYSGGVNQPQHF.